The text below deals with one T cell receptor beta chain. Its specificity is not known. Sequenced by immunoSEQ multiplex PCR; TCRdb stores in-frame clones only, minus some. The repertoire holds 150,000 or so clones, with just over 90% as singletons. This entry comes from a study of T cell responses to AZD1222 COVID-19 vaccine. Study summary: Analyses pooled second doses at about 4 or about 12 weeks.

Study-wide results and caveats: After the peak T cell response, and only then, were repertoires sampled. Per reports, nearly half of all spike-specific TCRs target regions that are unmutated in variants. A rise in Spike-specific TCR breadth and depth followed two AZD1222 doses.

This CDR3 region has 15 residues. The V gene's germline CDR1 is SGHRS and CDR2 YFSETQ. V was shortened by 4 bases and J by 3 bases, with 16 bases between the two germline ends. The starting material was peripheral blood, obtained on day 0 of AZD1222 vaccination. The chain links TRBV5-1 to TRBJ1-1, with D maybe TRBD1 (5 bases). The source is an adult in good health. CDR3 nucleotide sequence: TGCGCCAGCAGCCTCGCTTGGGGCCCGGACACTGAAGCTTTCTTT. Residues: CASSLAWGPDTEAFF.